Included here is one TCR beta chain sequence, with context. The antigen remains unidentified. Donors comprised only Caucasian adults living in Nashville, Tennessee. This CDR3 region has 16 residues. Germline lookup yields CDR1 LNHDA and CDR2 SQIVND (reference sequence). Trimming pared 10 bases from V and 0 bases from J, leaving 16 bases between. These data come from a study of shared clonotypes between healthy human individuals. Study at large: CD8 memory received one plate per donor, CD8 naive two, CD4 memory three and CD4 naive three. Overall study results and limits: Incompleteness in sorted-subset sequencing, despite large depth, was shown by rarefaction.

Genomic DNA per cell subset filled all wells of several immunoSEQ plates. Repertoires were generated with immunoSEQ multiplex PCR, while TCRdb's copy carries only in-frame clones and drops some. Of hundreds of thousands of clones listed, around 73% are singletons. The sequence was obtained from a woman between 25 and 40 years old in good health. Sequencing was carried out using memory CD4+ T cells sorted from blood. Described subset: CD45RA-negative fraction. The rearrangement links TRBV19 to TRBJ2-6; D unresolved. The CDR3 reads CATFDGALSGANVLTF. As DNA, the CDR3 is TGTGCCACCTTCGACGGCGCCCTCTCTGGGGCCAACGTCCTGACTTTC.